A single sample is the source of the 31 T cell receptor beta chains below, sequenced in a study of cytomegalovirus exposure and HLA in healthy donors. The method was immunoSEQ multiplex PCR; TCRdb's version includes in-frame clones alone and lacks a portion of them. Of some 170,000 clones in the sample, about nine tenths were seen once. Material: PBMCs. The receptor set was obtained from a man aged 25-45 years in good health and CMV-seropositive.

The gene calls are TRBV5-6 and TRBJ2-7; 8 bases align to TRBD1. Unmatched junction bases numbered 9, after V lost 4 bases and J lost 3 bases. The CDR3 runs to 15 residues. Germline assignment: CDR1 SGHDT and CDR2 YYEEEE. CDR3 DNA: TGTGCCAGCAGCCCGGACGGGACAGGATTCTACGAGCAGTACTTC. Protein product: CASSPDGTGFYEQYF.

The CDR3 loop is CASSALSGRASDEQYF. The CDR3 DNA sequence: TGTGCCAGCAGCGCCCTTAGCGGGAGGGCCTCTGACGAGCAGTACTTC. V usage is TRBV9 and J usage is TRBJ2-7, with 11 bases fitting TRBD2. The V gene end was trimmed by 3 bases and the J gene end by 5 bases; junction bases not matched to a gene: 10. This CDR3 spans 16 amino acids. In germline, CDR1 is SGDLS, CDR2 YYNGEE.

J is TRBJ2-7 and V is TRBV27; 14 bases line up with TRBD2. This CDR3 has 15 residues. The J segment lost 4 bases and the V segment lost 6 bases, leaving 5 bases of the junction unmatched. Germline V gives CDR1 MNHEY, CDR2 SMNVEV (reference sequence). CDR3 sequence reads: CASSRGTSGGYEQYF. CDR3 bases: TGTGCCAGCAGCCGGGGGACTAGCGGGGGTTACGAGCAGTACTTC.

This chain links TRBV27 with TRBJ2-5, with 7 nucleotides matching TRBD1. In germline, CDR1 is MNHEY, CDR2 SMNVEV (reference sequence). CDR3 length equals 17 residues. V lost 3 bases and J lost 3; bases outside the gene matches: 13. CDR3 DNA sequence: TGTGCCAGCAGTTTTAGGGGGCTGAGAAGAGTCGAAGAGACCCAGTACTTC. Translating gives CASSFRGLRRVEETQYF.

The CDR3 spells CASSIGGGTEAFF. The CDR3 nucleotides are TGTGCCAGTAGTATTGGGGGTGGGACTGAAGCTTTCTTT. The V and J genes are TRBV19 and TRBJ1-1; D may be TRBD1 (5 bases). The CDR3 contains 13 residues. The V gene lost 3 bases and the J gene lost 5 bases, with 10 bases spanning the gap. The germline CDR1 and CDR2 sequences are LNHDA and SQIVND (reference sequence).

This chain's CDR3 is CASSLPFGETNYGYTF. Here the CDR3 DNA reads TGTGCCAGCAGCTTACCGTTCGGAGAAACTAACTATGGCTACACCTTC. V is TRBV7-9 and J is TRBJ1-2; D call uncertain. Germline V gives CDR1 SEHNR, CDR2 FQNEAQ (reference sequence). The length of the CDR3 is 16 residues. Trimming shortened V by 2 bases and J by 0 bases, and 13 bases separated the two germline ends. Filled out from reference TRBV7-9 and TRBJ1-2, the complete variable domain reads DTGVSQNPRHKITKRGQNVTFRCDPISEHNRLYWYRQTLGQGPEFLTYFQNEAQLEKSRLLSDRFSAERPKGSFSTLEIQRTEQGDSAMYLCASSLPFGETNYGYTFGSGTRLTVV.

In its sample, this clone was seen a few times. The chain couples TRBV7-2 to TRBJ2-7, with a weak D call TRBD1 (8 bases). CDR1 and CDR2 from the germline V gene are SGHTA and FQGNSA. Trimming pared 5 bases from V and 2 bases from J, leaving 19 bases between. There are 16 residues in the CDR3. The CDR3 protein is CASSRSGGQVTYEQYF. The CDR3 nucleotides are TGTGCCAGCAGCCGGTCGGGGGGACAGGTTACCTACGAGCAGTACTTC.

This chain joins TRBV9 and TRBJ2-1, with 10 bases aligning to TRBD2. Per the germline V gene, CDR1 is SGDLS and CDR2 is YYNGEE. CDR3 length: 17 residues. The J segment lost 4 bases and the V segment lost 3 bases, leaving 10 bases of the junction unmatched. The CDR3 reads CASSEGSGGYLYNEQFF. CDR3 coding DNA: TGTGCCAGCAGCGAGGGTAGCGGGGGGTACCTTTACAATGAGCAGTTCTTC.

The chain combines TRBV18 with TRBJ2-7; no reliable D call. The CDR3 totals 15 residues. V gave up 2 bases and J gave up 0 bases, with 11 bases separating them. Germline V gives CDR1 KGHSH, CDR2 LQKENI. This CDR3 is CASSPMDKSSYEQYF. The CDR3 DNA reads TGTGCCAGCTCACCAATGGATAAGAGCTCCTACGAGCAGTACTTC.

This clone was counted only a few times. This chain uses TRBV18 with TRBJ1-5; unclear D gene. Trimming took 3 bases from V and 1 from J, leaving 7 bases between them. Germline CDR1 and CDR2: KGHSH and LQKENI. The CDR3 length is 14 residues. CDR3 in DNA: TGTGCCAGCTCACCCCTCAGCAGCAATCAGCCCCAGCATTTT. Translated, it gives CASSPLSSNQPQHF.

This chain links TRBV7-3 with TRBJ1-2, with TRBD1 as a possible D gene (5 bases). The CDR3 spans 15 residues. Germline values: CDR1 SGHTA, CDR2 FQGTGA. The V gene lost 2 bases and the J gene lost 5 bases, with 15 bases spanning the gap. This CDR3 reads CASSLEGTRQYGYTF. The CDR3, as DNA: TGTGCCAGCAGCTTAGAAGGGACCCGTCAATATGGCTACACCTTC.

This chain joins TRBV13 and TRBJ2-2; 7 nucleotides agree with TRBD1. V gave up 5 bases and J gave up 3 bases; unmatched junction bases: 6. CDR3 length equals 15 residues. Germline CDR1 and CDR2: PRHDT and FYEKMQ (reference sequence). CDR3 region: CASSHGTAYTGELFF. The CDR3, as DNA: TGTGCCAGCAGCCATGGGACAGCCTACACCGGGGAGCTGTTTTTT.

The CDR3, as DNA: TGTGCCAGCAGCTTGACGGACCCCAATCAGCCCCAGCATTTT. Its translation: CASSLTDPNQPQHF. The chain combines TRBV7-9 with TRBJ1-5; no firm D call. From germline, CDR1 is SEHNR and CDR2 FQNEAQ (reference sequence). With 3 bases removed from V and 3 bases from J, the gap between germline ends came to 9 bases. CDR3 length: 14 residues.

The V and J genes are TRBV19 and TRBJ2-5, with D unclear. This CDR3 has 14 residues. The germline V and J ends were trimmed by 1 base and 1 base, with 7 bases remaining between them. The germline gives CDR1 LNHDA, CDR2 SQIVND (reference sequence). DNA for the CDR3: TGTGCCAGTAGTATAGCTGGCAGCCAAGAGACCCAGTACTTC. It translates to CASSIAGSQETQYF.

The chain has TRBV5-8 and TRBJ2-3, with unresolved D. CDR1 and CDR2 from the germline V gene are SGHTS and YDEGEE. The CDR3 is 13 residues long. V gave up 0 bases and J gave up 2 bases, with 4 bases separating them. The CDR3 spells CASSLDYTDTQYF. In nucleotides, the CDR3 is TGTGCCAGCAGCTTGGACTACACAGATACGCAGTATTTT.

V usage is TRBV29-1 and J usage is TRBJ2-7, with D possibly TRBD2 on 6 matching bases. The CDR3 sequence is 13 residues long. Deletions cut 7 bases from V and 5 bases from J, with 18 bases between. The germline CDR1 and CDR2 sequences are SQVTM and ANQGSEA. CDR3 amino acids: CSGGLGGVDEQYF. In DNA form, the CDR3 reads TGCAGCGGGGGATTGGGGGGTGTCGACGAGCAGTACTTC.

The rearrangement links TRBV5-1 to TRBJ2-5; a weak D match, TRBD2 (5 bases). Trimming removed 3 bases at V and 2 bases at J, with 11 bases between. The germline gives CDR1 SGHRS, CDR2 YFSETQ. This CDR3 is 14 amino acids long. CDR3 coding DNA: TGCGCCAGCAGCTCCCGGACGGGGCAAGAGACCCAGTACTTC. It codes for CASSSRTGQETQYF.

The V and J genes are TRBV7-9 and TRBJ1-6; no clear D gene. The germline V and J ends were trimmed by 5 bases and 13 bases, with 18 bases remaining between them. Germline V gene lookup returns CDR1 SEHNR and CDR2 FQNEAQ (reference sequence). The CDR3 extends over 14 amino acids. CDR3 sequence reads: CASSHRTEQIPLHF. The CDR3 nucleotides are TGTGCCAGCAGCCACCGGACGGAGCAAATCCCCCTCCACTTT.

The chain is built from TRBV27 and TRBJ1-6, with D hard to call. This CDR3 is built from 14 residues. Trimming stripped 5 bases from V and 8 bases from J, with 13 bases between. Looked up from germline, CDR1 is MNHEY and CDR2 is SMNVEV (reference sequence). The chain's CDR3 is CASSPLSSDSPLHF. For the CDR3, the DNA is TGTGCCAGCAGTCCTCTGTCGAGTGATTCACCCCTCCACTTT.

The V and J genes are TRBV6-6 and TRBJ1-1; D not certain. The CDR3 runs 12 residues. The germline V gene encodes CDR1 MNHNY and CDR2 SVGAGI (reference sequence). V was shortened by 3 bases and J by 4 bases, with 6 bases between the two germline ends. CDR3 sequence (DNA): TGTGCCAGCAGTTATGAGGGCACTGAAGCTTTCTTT. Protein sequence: CASSYEGTEAFF.

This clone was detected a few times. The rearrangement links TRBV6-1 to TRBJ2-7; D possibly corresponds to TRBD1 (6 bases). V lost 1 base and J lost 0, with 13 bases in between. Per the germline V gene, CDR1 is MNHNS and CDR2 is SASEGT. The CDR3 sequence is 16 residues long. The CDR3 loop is CASSEGQAIHSYEQYF. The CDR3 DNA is TGTGCCAGCAGTGAAGGACAGGCAATTCACTCCTACGAGCAGTACTTC.

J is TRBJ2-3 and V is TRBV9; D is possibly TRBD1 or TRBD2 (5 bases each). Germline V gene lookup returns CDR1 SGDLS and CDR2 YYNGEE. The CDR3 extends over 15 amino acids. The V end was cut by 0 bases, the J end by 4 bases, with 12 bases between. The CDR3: CASSVGPQGADTQYF. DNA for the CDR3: TGTGCCAGCAGCGTAGGTCCCCAGGGAGCAGATACGCAGTATTTT.

Here the CDR3 DNA reads TGTGCCAGCAGCTTGGGGCAGGGAAGCGATGGCTACACCTTC. Translated: CASSLGQGSDGYTF. The chain carries TRBV5-4 and TRBJ1-2; TRBD1 might be the D (5 bases). The CDR3 is 14 residues long. Trimming shortened V by 0 bases and J by 6 bases, and 12 bases separated the two germline ends. The germline V gene has CDR1 SGHNT and CDR2 YYREEE (reference sequence).

The CDR3 DNA follows: TGTGCCACAGGGGCCGACAGGGCCGGGCGTCTCTATGGCTACACCTTC. It codes for CATGADRAGRLYGYTF. J is TRBJ1-2 and V is TRBV27; 7 nucleotides align to TRBD1. The CDR3 loop spans 16 amino acids. Germline V gene lookup returns CDR1 MNHEY and CDR2 SMNVEV (reference sequence). V gave up 10 bases and J gave up 4 bases; unmatched junction bases: 18.

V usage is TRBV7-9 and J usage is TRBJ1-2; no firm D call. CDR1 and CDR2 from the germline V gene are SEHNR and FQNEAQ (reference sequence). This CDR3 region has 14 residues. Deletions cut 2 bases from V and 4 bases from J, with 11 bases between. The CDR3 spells CASSLLDRGYGYTF. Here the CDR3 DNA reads TGTGCCAGCAGCTTATTGGACCGGGGCTATGGCTACACCTTC. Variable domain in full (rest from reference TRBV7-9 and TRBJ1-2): DTGVSQNPRHKITKRGQNVTFRCDPISEHNRLYWYRQTLGQGPEFLTYFQNEAQLEKSRLLSDRFSAERPKGSFSTLEIQRTEQGDSAMYLCASSLLDRGYGYTFGSGTRLTVV.

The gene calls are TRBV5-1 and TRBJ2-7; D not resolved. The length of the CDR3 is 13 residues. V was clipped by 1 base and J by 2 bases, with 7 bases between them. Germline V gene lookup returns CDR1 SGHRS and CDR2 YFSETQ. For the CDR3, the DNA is TGCGCCAGCAGCTTGTACAGCACCTACGAGCAGTACTTC. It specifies CASSLYSTYEQYF.

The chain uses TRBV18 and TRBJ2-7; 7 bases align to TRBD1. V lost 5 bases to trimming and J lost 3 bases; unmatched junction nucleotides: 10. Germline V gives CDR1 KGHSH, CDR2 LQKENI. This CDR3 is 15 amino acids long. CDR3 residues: CASSSETGSSYEQYF. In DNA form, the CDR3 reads TGTGCCAGCTCATCGGAGACAGGGAGTAGCTACGAGCAGTACTTC.

The CDR3 DNA follows: TGTGCCAGCAGTTCCGACCTGGGCGAGACCCAGTACTTC. This translates into CASSSDLGETQYF. The chain joins TRBV6-4 to TRBJ2-5; D remains ambiguous. V was shortened by 5 bases and J by 5 bases, with 12 bases between the two germline ends. The germline CDR1 and CDR2 sequences are MRHNA and SNTAGT. The CDR3 spans 13 residues.

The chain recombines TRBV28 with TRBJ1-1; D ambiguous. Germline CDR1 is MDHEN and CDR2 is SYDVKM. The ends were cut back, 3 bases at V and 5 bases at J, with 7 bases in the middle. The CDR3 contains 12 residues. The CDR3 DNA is TGTGCCAGCAGTTTCGCGAAAACTGAAGCTTTCTTT. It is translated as CASSFAKTEAFF.

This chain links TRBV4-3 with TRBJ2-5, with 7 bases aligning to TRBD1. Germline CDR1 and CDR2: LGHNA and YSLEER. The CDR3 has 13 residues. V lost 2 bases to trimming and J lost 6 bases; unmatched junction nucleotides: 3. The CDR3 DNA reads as TGCGCCAGCAGCCAATCAGGGGGTAAGACCCAGTACTTC. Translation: CASSQSGGKTQYF.

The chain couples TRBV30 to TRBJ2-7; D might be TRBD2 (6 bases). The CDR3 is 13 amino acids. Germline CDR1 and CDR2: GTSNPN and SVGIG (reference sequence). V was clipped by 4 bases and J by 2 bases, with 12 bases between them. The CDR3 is CAWTPGATYEQYF. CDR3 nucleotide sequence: TGTGCCTGGACCCCGGGAGCGACCTACGAGCAGTACTTC. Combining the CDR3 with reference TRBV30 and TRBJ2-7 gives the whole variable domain SQTIHQWPATLVQPVGSPLSLECTVEGTSNPNLYWYRQAAGRGLQLLFYSVGIGQISSEVPQNLSASRPQDRQFILSSKKLLLSDSGFYLCAWTPGATYEQYFGPGTRLTVT.